This T cell receptor (beta chain) derives from a study of low-dose radiotherapy and immunotherapy resistance in tumors. About the research overall: Patients took 300 mg oral aspirin daily for four cycles from cycle 1 day 1.

Covering alpha and beta chains, TRAV- and TRBV-specific primers were used for the first-strand cDNA. TCR amplification involved around 22 PCR cycles with a constant-region primer and V-primer adapter. TCRdb ran MiXCR on the reads and lists one entry per CDR3 protein. The table has 80,000 to 95,000 distinct CDR3 sequences, 9.4% seen once. This clonotype was observed at least ten times. Trimming left V 4 bases short and J 12 bases short, with 10 bases between. The CDR3 loop spans 11 amino acids. The germline V gene encodes CDR1 LGHDT and CDR2 YNNKEL (reference sequence). Time point reported: before trial treatment.

The receptor was isolated from a male donor with prostate cancer. The source was PBMCs, collected before treatment. The rearrangement joins TRBV3-1 to TRBJ2-1; D is ambiguous. The CDR3 DNA follows: TGTGCCAGCAGCCTGGGGATTTGGCAGTTCTTC. Encoded protein: CASSLGIWQFF.